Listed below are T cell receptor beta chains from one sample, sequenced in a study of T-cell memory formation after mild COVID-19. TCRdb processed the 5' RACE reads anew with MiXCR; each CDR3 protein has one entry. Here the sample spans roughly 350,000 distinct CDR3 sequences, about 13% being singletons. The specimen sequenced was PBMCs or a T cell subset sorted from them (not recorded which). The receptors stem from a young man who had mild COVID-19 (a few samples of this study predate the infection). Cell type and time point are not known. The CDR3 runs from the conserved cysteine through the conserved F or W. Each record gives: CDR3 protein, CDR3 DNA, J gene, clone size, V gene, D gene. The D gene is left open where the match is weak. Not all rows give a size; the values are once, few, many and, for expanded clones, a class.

CASGRQGDYGYTF | TGTGCCAGCGGCCGACAGGGGGATTATGGCTACACCTTC | TRBJ1-2 | many | TRBV18 | TRBD1
CASRGQGIDIQYF | TGTGCCAGCAGGGGACAGGGAATCGACATTCAGTACTTC | TRBJ2-4 | few | TRBV3-1 | TRBD1
CASSRNVGAAAQPQHF | TGTGCCAGCAGTCGCAATGTGGGGGCCGCGGCTCAGCCCCAGCATTTT | TRBJ1-5 | few | TRBV6-2/TRBV6-3 | -
CASSLEPVPFQETQYF | TGTGCCAGCAGCTTAGAGCCCGTGCCTTTTCAAGAGACCCAGTACTTC | TRBJ2-5 | - | TRBV7-9 | -
CASSLEGFRELFF | TGTGCCAGCAGCTTGGAAGGGTTCCGGGAGCTGTTTTTT | TRBJ2-2 | many | TRBV7-8 | -
CASSSGAGALPQHF | TGTGCCAGCAGCTCCGGGGCGGGTGCCCTTCCCCAGCATTTT | TRBJ1-5 | - | TRBV7-9 | -
CASSQATSGGTDTQYF | TGCGCCAGCAGCCAAGCGACTAGCGGGGGGACAGATACGCAGTATTTT | TRBJ2-3 | few | TRBV4-1 | TRBD2
CASTGLVISTDTQYF | TGTGCCAGCACGGGACTAGTGATTAGCACAGATACGCAGTATTTT | TRBJ2-3 | few | TRBV2 | TRBD2
CASKFEGQGRNQPQHF | TGTGCCAGCAAGTTTGAGGGACAGGGACGCAATCAGCCCCAGCATTTT | TRBJ1-5 | - | TRBV12-3/TRBV12-4 | TRBD1
CASSLDGGGDEQFF | TGTGCCAGCAGCTTAGACGGGGGAGGAGATGAGCAGTTCTTC | TRBJ2-1 | few | TRBV11-2 | -
CASSLGGTSYNEQFF | TGTGCCAGCAGCTTAGGGGGGACTAGCTACAATGAGCAGTTCTTC | TRBJ2-1 | few | TRBV11-2 | TRBD2
CASSPGGGDTDTQYF | TGCGCCAGCAGCCCAGGAGGGGGGGACACAGATACGCAGTATTTT | TRBJ2-3 | - | TRBV4-3 | -
CASSLEGSAEQYF | TGCGCCAGCAGCTTGGAGGGGTCGGCCGAGCAGTACTTC | TRBJ2-7 | - | TRBV5-1 | -
CASSQLDQGTGGDPQHF | TGTGCCAGCAGCCAACTCGATCAGGGGACAGGGGGTGACCCCCAGCATTTT | TRBJ1-5 | many | TRBV4-2 | TRBD1
CASSQELGGGLVHEQFF | TGCGCCAGCAGCCAAGAGTTGGGGGGGGGCTTAGTGCATGAGCAGTTCTTC | TRBJ2-1 | - | TRBV4-1 | -
CASSRPRRANGELFF | TGCGCCAGCAGCCGCCCCCGGAGGGCAAACGGGGAGCTGTTTTTT | TRBJ2-2 | - | TRBV4-1 | -
CASSFDPGTGSGTGELFF | TGTGCCAGCAGCTTCGACCCTGGGACAGGGAGTGGCACCGGGGAGCTGTTTTTT | TRBJ2-2 | few | TRBV7-3 | TRBD1
CASSFELNSPLHF | TGTGCCAGCAGTTTTGAGCTCAATTCACCCCTCCACTTT | TRBJ1-6 | - | TRBV12-3/TRBV12-4 | -
CSVDRDRVNYGYTF | TGCAGCGTTGACCGGGACAGGGTTAACTATGGCTACACCTTC | TRBJ1-2 | - | TRBV29-1 | TRBD1
CASSPRSVDSPLHF | TGCGCCAGCAGCCCAAGATCAGTGGATTCACCCCTCCACTTT | TRBJ1-6 | many | TRBV4-1 | -
CASSLSRLAYEQYF | TGTGCCAGCAGTTTATCGCGCCTCGCCTACGAGCAGTACTTC | TRBJ2-7 | - | TRBV27 | -
CASSSGRLYSNQPQHF | TGTGCCAGCAGCTCAGGACGGCTCTATAGCAATCAGCCCCAGCATTTT | TRBJ1-5 | few | TRBV7-8 | -
CSAAMAGNYGYTF | TGCAGTGCTGCGATGGCAGGAAACTATGGCTACACCTTC | TRBJ1-2 | - | TRBV20-1 | -
CASSVAGTYGYTF | TGTGCCAGCAGCGTAGCAGGGACCTATGGCTACACCTTC | TRBJ1-2 | - | TRBV9 | -
CASSRGETAYGYTF | TGTGCCAGCAGCCGAGGCGAGACAGCATATGGCTACACCTTC | TRBJ1-2 | - | TRBV7-9 | -
CASHGGVGPMNTEAFF | TGTGCCAGCCATGGGGGGGTAGGGCCAATGAACACTGAAGCTTTCTTT | TRBJ1-1 | - | TRBV9 | -
CATSDASVETQYF | TGTGCCACCAGTGACGCCAGCGTAGAGACCCAGTACTTC | TRBJ2-5 | - | TRBV24-1 | -
CASSLNLAVYEQYF | TGCGCCAGCAGCTTGAACCTAGCCGTCTACGAGCAGTACTTC | TRBJ2-7 | many | TRBV5-1 | -
CASSLLGGGHNEQFF | TGCGCCAGCAGCTTGTTAGGGGGCGGCCACAATGAGCAGTTCTTC | TRBJ2-1 | - | TRBV5-1 | TRBD1
CASSEVGGAGELFF | TGTGCCAGCAGTGAAGTAGGGGGCGCCGGGGAGCTGTTTTTT | TRBJ2-2 | few | TRBV6-1 | TRBD1
CASSQDQRGASDTQYF | TGCGCCAGCAGCCAAGATCAGCGGGGGGCCTCAGATACGCAGTATTTT | TRBJ2-3 | - | TRBV4-3 | TRBD2
CASKFGAFADTQYF | TGCGCCAGCAAATTCGGGGCCTTCGCAGATACGCAGTATTTT | TRBJ2-3 | - | TRBV5-1 | -
CAWSGYEHTQYF | TGTGCCTGGAGTGGCTACGAGCATACGCAGTATTTT | TRBJ2-3 | few | TRBV30 | -
CASSQTDRGFYEQYF | TGCGCCAGCAGCCAAACGGACAGGGGCTTTTACGAGCAGTACTTC | TRBJ2-7 | - | TRBV4-1 | TRBD1
CATRGLMGAGEQFF | TGTGCCACCCGCGGGTTGATGGGGGCTGGTGAGCAGTTCTTC | TRBJ2-1 | few | TRBV24-1 | -
CASSRGGTQYF | TGCGCCAGCAGTCGCGGGGGGACGCAGTATTTT | TRBJ2-3 | - | TRBV4-3 | TRBD2
CASSSTGDLGTQYF | TGTGCTAGCAGCTCGACAGGGGATCTAGGGACCCAGTACTTC | TRBJ2-5 | few | TRBV7-7 | TRBD1
CASSYSRTANEQFF | TGTGCCAGCAGTTACTCTAGGACAGCCAATGAGCAGTTCTTC | TRBJ2-1 | - | TRBV6-2/TRBV6-3 | -
CASSLRSLGEGLFF | TGTGCCAGCAGTTTAAGGTCGTTGGGGGAAGGACTGTTTTTT | TRBJ1-4 | - | TRBV12-3/TRBV12-4 | -
CASSGSNTGELFF | TGTGCCAGCAGCGGTTCGAACACCGGGGAGCTGTTTTTT | TRBJ2-2 | many | TRBV5-4 | -
CSAREGSADYNEQFF | TGCAGTGCTAGAGAGGGGTCCGCTGACTACAATGAGCAGTTCTTC | TRBJ2-1 | many | TRBV20-1 | -
CASTRKGGPYEQYF | TGTGCCAGCACCCGAAAAGGAGGACCCTACGAGCAGTACTTC | TRBJ2-7 | - | TRBV12-3/TRBV12-4 | -
CASSPRAGTSGNTIYF | TGTGCCAGCAGCCCCCGGGCGGGGACCTCTGGAAACACCATATATTTT | TRBJ1-3 | many | TRBV12-3/TRBV12-4 | -
CAISFDRDQETQYF | TGTGCCATCAGTTTCGACAGGGACCAAGAGACCCAGTACTTC | TRBJ2-5 | - | TRBV10-3 | TRBD1